These T cell receptor beta chains were read from a single sample in a study of CD8 T cells in Susac syndrome. TCRdb recomputed calls from the immunoSEQ multiplex PCR reads with MiXCR, one row per CDR3 protein. The repertoire holds around 200,000 distinct CDR3 sequences, with 90% to 97% as singletons. Material: CD4+ T cells from PBMCs. These receptors were obtained from a human donor with multiple sclerosis. Each CDR3 is given with its conserved first and last residue. A D gene is named only where the DNA matches it firmly. Part of the rows lack a size; the others show once, few, many or a class for expanded clones.

abundance: NA
j_gene: TRBJ2-7
v_gene: TRBV6-4
d_gene: NA
CDR3nt: TGTGCCAGCTGGTGCACCTACGAGCAGTACTTC
CDR3aa: CASWCTYEQYF

abundance: NA
j_gene: TRBJ1-1
v_gene: TRBV29-1
d_gene: NA
CDR3nt: TGCAGCGCTGAGACAGGTTCGAACACTGAAGCTTTCTTT
CDR3aa: CSAETGSNTEAFF

abundance: NA
j_gene: TRBJ2-7
v_gene: TRBV20-1
d_gene: NA
CDR3nt: TGCAGTGCTAGTCCTTTACAGGAGCTCTACTTC
CDR3aa: CSASPLQELYF

abundance: NA
j_gene: TRBJ1-6
v_gene: TRBV7-2
d_gene: NA
CDR3nt: TGTGCCAGCAGCGACCCGGAGGCCGGGGATTCACCCCTCCACTTT
CDR3aa: CASSDPEAGDSPLHF

abundance: NA
j_gene: TRBJ1-2
v_gene: TRBV4-1
d_gene: NA
CDR3nt: TGCGCCAGCAGCCAAACCGGGACAACAAACTATGGCTACACCTTC
CDR3aa: CASSQTGTTNYGYTF

abundance: NA
j_gene: TRBJ2-5
v_gene: TRBV3-1
d_gene: TRBD2
CDR3nt: TGTGCCAGCAGCCAAGATTTGCGGGGGAACGAAGAGACCCAGTACTTC
CDR3aa: CASSQDLRGNEETQYF

abundance: NA
j_gene: TRBJ2-7
v_gene: TRBV7-2
d_gene: TRBD1
CDR3nt: TGTGCCAGCAGCGGACCCGGGACAGGGGGCGACGAGCAGTACTTC
CDR3aa: CASSGPGTGGDEQYF

abundance: few
j_gene: TRBJ2-3
v_gene: TRBV6-2/TRBV6-3
d_gene: NA
CDR3nt: TGTGCCAGCAGTCTGTTTACAGATACGCAGTATTTT
CDR3aa: CASSLFTDTQYF

abundance: NA
j_gene: TRBJ2-6
v_gene: TRBV30
d_gene: TRBD1
CDR3nt: TGTGCCTGGGGGACAGGGTCTGGGGCCAACGTCCTGACTTTC
CDR3aa: CAWGTGSGANVLTF

abundance: NA
j_gene: TRBJ1-1
v_gene: TRBV20-1
d_gene: NA
CDR3nt: TGCAGTGCTCGCAAAACCGGTCGCACTGAAGCTTTCTTT
CDR3aa: CSARKTGRTEAFF

abundance: NA
j_gene: TRBJ2-3
v_gene: TRBV5-1
d_gene: NA
CDR3nt: TGTGCCAGCAGTTTGAGCACAGATACGCAGTATTTT
CDR3aa: CASSLSTDTQYF

abundance: NA
j_gene: TRBJ2-1
v_gene: TRBV5-5
d_gene: NA
CDR3nt: TGTGCCAGCAGCTTGAGCAGTGCGAACGGGAATGAGCAGTTCTTC
CDR3aa: CASSLSSANGNEQFF

abundance: NA
j_gene: TRBJ2-3
v_gene: TRBV10-3
d_gene: TRBD2
CDR3nt: TGTGCCATCCAAGCGGGGAGCACAGATACGCAGTATTTT
CDR3aa: CAIQAGSTDTQYF

abundance: NA
j_gene: TRBJ1-2
v_gene: TRBV2
d_gene: NA
CDR3nt: TGTGCCAGCAGTGAGGCGGGAGGCTACACCTTC
CDR3aa: CASSEAGGYTF